The clone carrying this TCR beta chain was counted between two and nine times. This record comes from a study of T cell changes during pregnancy in multiple sclerosis. The protocol was immunoSEQ multiplex PCR, while the TCRdb copy is restricted to in-frame clones and leaves out a portion. Of 66,000 or so clones in the sample, approximately 90% were seen once. Trimming took 3 bases from V and 9 from J, leaving 6 bases between them. Germline V gene data show CDR1 as MGHDK and CDR2 as SYGVNS. The CDR3 length is 12 residues. The sample here was peripheral blood, taken in the first trimester of pregnancy. This clonotype was sampled from a female donor in good health, enrolled as a control in a pregnancy study. The V gene is TRBV25-1, the J gene TRBJ1-6; D is uncertain. CDR3 bases: TGTGCCAGCAGTGAGACGGGTTCACCCCTCCACTTT. It translates to CASSETGSPLHF.